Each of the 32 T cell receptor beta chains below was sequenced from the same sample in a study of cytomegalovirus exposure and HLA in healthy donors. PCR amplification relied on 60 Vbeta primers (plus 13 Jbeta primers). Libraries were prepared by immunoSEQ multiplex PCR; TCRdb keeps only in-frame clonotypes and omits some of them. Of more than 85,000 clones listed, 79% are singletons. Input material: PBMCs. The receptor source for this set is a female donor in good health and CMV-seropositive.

CDR3 sequence (DNA): TGTGCCAGCAGCGTAGGGGGAGCGGGTTCACCCCTCCACTTT. Amino acids: CASSVGGAGSPLHF. The chain carries TRBV9 and TRBJ1-6; D is unclear. The V gene's germline CDR1 is SGDLS and CDR2 YYNGEE. The CDR3 extends over 14 amino acids. V lost 0 bases, J lost 9 bases, and 10 bases lay in between. Full variable domain (rest looked up from reference TRBV9 and TRBJ1-6): DSGVTQTPKHLITATGQRVTLRCSPRSGDLSVYWYQQSLDQGLQFLIQYYNGEERAKGNILERFSAQQFPDLHSELNLSSLELGDSALYFCASSVGGAGSPLHFGNGTRLTVT.

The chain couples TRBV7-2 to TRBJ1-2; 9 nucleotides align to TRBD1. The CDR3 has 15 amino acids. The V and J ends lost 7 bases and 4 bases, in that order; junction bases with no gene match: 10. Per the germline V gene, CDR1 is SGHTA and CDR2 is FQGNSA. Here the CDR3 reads CASTPTGGSIYGYTF. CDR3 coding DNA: TGTGCCAGCACACCGACAGGGGGGTCGATCTATGGCTACACCTTC.

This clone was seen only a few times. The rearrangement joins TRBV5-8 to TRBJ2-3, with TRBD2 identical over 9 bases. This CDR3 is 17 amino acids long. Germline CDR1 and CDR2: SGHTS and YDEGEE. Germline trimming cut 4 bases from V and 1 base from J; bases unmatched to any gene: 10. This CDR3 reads CASSPGVAGVRTDTQYF. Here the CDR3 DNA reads TGTGCCAGCAGCCCGGGGGTAGCGGGGGTGCGCACAGATACGCAGTATTTT.

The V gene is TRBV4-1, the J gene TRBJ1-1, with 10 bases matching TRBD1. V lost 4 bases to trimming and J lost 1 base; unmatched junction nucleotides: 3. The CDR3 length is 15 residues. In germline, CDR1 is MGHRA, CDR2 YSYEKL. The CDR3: CASSPGDRGNTEAFF. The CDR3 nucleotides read TGCGCCAGCAGCCCAGGGGACAGGGGGAACACTGAAGCTTTCTTT.

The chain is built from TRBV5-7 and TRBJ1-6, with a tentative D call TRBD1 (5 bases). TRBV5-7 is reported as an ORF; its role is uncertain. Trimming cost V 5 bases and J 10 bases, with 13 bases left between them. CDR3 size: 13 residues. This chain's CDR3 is CASSLSGDSPLHF. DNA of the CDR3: TGTGCCAGCAGTCTGTCGGGGGACTCACCCCTCCACTTT.

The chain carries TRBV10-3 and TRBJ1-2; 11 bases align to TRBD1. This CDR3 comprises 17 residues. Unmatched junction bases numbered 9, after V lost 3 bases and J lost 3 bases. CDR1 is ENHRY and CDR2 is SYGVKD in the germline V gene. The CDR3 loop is CAISDDVGTGGYYGYTF. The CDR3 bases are TGTGCCATCAGTGATGACGTCGGGACAGGGGGATACTATGGCTACACCTTC.

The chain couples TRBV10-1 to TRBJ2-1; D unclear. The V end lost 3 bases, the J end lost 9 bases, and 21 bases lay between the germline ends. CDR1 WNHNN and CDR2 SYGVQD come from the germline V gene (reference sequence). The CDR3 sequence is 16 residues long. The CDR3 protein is CASSDRPSRRAGEQFF. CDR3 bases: TGCGCCAGCAGTGACCGACCGTCGCGCCGTGCAGGTGAGCAGTTCTTC.

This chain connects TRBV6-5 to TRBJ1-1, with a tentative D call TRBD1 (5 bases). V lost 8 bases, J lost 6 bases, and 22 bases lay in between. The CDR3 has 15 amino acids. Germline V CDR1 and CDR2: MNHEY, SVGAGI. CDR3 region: CASRRFGREEPEAFF. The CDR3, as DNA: TGTGCCAGCCGCCGTTTCGGCAGGGAGGAACCTGAAGCTTTCTTT.

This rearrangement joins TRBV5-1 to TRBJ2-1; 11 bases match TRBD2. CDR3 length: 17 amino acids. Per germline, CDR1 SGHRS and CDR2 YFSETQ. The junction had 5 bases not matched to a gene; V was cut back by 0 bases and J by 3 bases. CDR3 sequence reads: CASSLVPTSGGYNEQFF. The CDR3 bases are TGCGCCAGCAGCTTGGTACCTACTAGCGGGGGCTACAATGAGCAGTTCTTC.

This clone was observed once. As DNA, the CDR3 is TGTGCCATCAGTGAGTCGGCGGGAGCCGGAGCAGATACGCAGTATTTT. This codes for CAISESAGAGADTQYF. The chain combines TRBV10-3 with TRBJ2-3, with 7 bases aligning to TRBD2. The J segment lost 4 bases and the V segment lost 0 bases, leaving 7 bases of the junction unmatched. CDR1 ENHRY and CDR2 SYGVKD come from the germline V gene. This CDR3 is 16 amino acids long.

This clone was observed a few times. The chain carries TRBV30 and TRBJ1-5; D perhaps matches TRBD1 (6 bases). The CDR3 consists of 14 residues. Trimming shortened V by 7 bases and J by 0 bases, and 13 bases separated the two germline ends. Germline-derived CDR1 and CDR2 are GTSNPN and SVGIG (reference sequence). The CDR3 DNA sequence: TGTGCCTTTCAGCGGGACAATAGCAATCAGCCCCAGCATTTT. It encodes CAFQRDNSNQPQHF.

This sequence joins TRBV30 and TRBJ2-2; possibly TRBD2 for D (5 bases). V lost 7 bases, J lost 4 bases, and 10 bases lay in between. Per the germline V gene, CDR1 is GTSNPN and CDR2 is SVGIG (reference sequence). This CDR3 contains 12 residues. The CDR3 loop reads CALSRGTGELFF. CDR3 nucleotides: TGTGCCTTATCCCGGGGCACCGGGGAGCTGTTTTTT. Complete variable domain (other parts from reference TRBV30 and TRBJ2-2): SQTIHQWPATLVQPVGSPLSLECTVEGTSNPNLYWYRQAAGRGLQLLFYSVGIGQISSEVPQNLSASRPQDRQFILSSKKLLLSDSGFYLCALSRGTGELFFGEGSRLTVL.

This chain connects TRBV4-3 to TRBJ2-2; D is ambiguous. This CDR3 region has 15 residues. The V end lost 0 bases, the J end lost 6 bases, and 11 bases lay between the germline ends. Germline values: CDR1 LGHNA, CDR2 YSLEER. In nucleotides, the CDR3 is TGCGCCAGCAGCCAAGATCAAGGCGGCGCCGGGGAGCTGTTTTTT. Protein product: CASSQDQGGAGELFF.

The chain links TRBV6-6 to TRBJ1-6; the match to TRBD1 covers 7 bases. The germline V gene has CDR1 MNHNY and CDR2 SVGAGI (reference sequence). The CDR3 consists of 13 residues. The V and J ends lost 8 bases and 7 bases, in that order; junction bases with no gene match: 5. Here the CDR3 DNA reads TGTGCCAGCCAAGACAGGGAGAATTCACCCCTCCACTTT. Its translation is CASQDRENSPLHF.

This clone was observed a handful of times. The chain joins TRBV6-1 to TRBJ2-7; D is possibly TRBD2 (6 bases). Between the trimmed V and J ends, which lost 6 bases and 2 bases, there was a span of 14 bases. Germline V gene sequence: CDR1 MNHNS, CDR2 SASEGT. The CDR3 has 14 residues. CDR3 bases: TGTGCCAGCAGGCCCCTGGGGAGGACCTACGAGCAGTACTTC. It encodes CASRPLGRTYEQYF.

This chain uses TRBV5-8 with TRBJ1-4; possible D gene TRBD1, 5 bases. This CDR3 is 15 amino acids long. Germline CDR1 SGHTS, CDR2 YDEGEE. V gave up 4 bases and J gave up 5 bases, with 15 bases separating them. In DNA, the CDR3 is TGTGCCAGCAGCAGTCCAGGGTCTCGGAATGAAAAACTGTTTTTT. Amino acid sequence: CASSSPGSRNEKLFF. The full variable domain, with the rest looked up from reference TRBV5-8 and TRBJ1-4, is EAGVTQSPTHLIKTRGQQATLRCSPISGHTSVYWYQQALGLGLQFLLWYDEGEERNRGNFPPRFSGRQFPNYSSELNVNALELEDSALYLCASSSPGSRNEKLFFGSGTQLSVL.

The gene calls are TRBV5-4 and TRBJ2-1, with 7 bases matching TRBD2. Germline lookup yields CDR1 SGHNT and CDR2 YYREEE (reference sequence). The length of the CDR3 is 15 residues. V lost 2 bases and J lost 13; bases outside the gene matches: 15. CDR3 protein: CASSFLLAPTPAQFF. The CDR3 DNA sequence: TGTGCCAGCAGCTTCTTACTAGCGCCCACTCCGGCTCAGTTCTTC.

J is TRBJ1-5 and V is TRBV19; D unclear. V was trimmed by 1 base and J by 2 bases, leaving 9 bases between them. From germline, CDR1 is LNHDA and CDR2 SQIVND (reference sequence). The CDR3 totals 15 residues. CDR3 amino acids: CASSIAPFGNQPQHF. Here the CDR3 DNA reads TGTGCCAGTAGTATAGCCCCCTTTGGCAATCAGCCCCAGCATTTT.

The CDR3 region has the DNA TGTGCCATCAGAGGCGGGACAGGGGAATACGAGCAGTACTTC. It is translated as CAIRGGTGEYEQYF. V usage is TRBV10-3 and J usage is TRBJ2-7; 10 bases match TRBD1. Germline CDR1 is ENHRY and CDR2 is SYGVKD. The CDR3 consists of 14 residues. The junction had 6 bases not matched to a gene; V was cut back by 6 bases and J by 4 bases.

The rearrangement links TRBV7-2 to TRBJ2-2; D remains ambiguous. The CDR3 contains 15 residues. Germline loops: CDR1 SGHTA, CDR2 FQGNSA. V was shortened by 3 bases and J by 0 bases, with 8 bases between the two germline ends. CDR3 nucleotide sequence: TGTGCCAGCAGCTTGTCGTTCGCGAACACCGGGGAGCTGTTTTTT. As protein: CASSLSFANTGELFF.

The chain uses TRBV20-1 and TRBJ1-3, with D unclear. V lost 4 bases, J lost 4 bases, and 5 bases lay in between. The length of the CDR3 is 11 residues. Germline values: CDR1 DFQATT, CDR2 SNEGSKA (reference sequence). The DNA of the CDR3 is TGCAGTGCTAACAGAGGAAACACCATATATTTT. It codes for CSANRGNTIYF.

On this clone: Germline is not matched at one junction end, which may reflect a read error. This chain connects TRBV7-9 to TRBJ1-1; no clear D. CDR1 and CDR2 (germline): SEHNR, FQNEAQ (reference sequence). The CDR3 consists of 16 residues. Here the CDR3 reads CSSSPLWSGMNTEAFF. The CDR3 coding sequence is TGTTCCAGCAGCCCCCTCTGGTCTGGCATGAACACTGAAGCTTTCTTT.

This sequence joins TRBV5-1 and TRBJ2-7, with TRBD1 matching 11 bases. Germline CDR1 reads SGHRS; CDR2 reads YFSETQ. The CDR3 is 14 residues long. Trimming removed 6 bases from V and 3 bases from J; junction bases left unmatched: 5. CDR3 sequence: CASTKGQGDYEQYF. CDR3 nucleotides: TGCGCCAGCACAAAGGGACAGGGGGACTACGAGCAGTACTTC.

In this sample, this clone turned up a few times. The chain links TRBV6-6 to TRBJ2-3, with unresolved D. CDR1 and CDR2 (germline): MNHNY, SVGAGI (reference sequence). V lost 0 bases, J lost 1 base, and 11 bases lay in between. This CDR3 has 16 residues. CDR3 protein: CASSYSTEGGTDTQYF. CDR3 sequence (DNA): TGTGCCAGCAGTTACTCGACTGAAGGCGGCACAGATACGCAGTATTTT.

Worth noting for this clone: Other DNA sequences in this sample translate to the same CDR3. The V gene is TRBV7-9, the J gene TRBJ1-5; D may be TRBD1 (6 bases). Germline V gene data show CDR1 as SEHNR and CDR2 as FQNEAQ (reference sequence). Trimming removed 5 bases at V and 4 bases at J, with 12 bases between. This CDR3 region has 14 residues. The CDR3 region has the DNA TGTGCCAGCAGCCTAGGGGGGGGAAATCAGCCCCAGCATTTT. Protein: CASSLGGGNQPQHF. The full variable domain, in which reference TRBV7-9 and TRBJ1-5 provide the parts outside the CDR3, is DTGVSQNPRHKITKRGQNVTFRCDPISEHNRLYWYRQTLGQGPEFLTYFQNEAQLEKSRLLSDRFSAERPKGSFSTLEIQRTEQGDSAMYLCASSLGGGNQPQHFGDGTRLSIL.

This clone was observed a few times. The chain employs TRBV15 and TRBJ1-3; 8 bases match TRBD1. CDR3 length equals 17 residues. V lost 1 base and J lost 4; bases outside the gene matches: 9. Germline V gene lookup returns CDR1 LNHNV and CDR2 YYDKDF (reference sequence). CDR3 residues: CATSRGPPDRVGNTIYF. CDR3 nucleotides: TGTGCCACCAGCAGAGGCCCTCCGGACAGGGTGGGAAACACCATATATTTT.

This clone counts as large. CDR3 region: CASRQNTEAFF. The CDR3 DNA follows: TGTGCCAGCAGACAGAACACTGAAGCTTTCTTT. The rearrangement joins TRBV27 to TRBJ1-1, with unresolved D. Trimming left V 6 bases short and J 1 base short, with 3 bases between. Germline V gene data show CDR1 as MNHEY and CDR2 as SMNVEV (reference sequence). The CDR3 is 11 amino acids.

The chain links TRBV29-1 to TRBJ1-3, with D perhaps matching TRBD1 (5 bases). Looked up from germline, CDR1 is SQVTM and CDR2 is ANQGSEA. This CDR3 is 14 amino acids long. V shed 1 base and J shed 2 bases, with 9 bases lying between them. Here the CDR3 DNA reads TGCAGCGTTGAAGTAGGGGCTACTGGAAACACCATATATTTT. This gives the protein CSVEVGATGNTIYF.

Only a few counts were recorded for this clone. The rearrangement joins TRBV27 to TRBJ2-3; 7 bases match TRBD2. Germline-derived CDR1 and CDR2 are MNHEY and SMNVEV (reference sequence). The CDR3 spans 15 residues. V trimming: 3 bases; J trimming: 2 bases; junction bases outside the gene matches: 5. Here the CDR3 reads CASSLSRGDTDTQYF. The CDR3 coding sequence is TGTGCCAGCAGTTTGAGTCGGGGGGACACAGATACGCAGTATTTT.

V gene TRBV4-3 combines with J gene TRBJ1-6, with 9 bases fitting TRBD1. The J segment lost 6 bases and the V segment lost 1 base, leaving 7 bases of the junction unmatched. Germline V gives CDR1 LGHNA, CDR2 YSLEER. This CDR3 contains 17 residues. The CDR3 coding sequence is TGCGCCAGCAGCCAAGGGACAGGGGTCGCGGGTAATTCACCCCTCCACTTT. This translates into CASSQGTGVAGNSPLHF.

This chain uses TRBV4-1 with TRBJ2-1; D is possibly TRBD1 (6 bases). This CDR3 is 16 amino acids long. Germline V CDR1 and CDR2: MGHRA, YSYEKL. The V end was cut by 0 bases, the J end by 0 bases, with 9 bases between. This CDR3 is CASSQDGTSSYNEQFF. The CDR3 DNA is TGCGCCAGCAGCCAAGATGGGACAAGCTCCTACAATGAGCAGTTCTTC.

Here the CDR3 reads CASSPNPMTGIGEQYF. In DNA form, the CDR3 reads TGTGCCAGCTCACCGAATCCTATGACAGGGATCGGCGAGCAGTACTTC. The chain carries TRBV18 and TRBJ2-7; 7 nucleotides align to TRBD1. The CDR3 has 16 amino acids. V dropped 3 bases and J dropped 6; count of bases not matched to a gene: 14. The germline gives CDR1 KGHSH, CDR2 LQKENI.